A single sample gave rise to the 19 T cell receptor beta chains below, sequenced in a study of cytomegalovirus exposure and HLA in healthy donors. The PCR was carried out with 60 Vbeta primers and 13 Jbeta primers. Some clones are missing from TCRdb's copy, which holds only in-frame ones; the method was immunoSEQ multiplex PCR. In the table there are under 150,000 clones, about 68% of which are singletons. Sequencing used PBMCs. The receptors stem from a woman between 40 and 50 years old in good health and CMV-seropositive.

This clone came up once. The V gene is TRBV11-3, the J gene TRBJ1-3; the D is unclear. The germline V gene has CDR1 SGHNT and CDR2 YENEEA. Trimming took off 4 bases at V and 7 bases at J, with 14 bases between the two ends. The CDR3 is made up of 14 amino acids. The CDR3 reads CASSYRSPANTIYF. Here the CDR3 DNA reads TGTGCCAGCAGCTACAGATCACCGGCCAACACCATATATTTT.

V usage is TRBV15 and J usage is TRBJ1-4, with 9 bases that match TRBD1. Germline V CDR1 and CDR2: LNHNV, YYDKDF (reference sequence). J was trimmed by 8 bases and V by 4 bases; bases with no gene match: 5. The CDR3 runs 14 residues. In DNA, the CDR3 is TGTGCCACCAGCACGGACAGGGGAGGGGAAAAACTGTTTTTT. Encoded protein: CATSTDRGGEKLFF.

The chain has TRBV27 and TRBJ1-1; no clear D gene. Germline V gene lookup returns CDR1 MNHEY and CDR2 SMNVEV (reference sequence). V lost 1 base to trimming and J lost 0 bases, with 3 bases between them. There are 13 residues in the CDR3. CDR3 DNA: TGTGCCAGCAGTTTATTTATGAACACTGAAGCTTTCTTT. Residues: CASSLFMNTEAFF.

CDR3 bases: TGTGCCAGCAGCGGACGACTAGTCAATGAGCAGTTCTTC. This translates into CASSGRLVNEQFF. The chain uses TRBV7-8 and TRBJ2-1; tentatively, D is TRBD2 (6 bases). This CDR3 is 13 amino acids long. V was clipped by 5 bases and J by 6 bases, with 11 bases between them. Germline CDR1 and CDR2: SGHVS and FQNEAQ.

The sample holds a few counts of this clone. This chain joins TRBV7-9 and TRBJ1-2; weak D call: TRBD1 (6 bases). CDR3 length equals 13 residues. V lost 5 bases and J lost 7, with 14 bases in between. Germline-derived CDR1 and CDR2 are SEHNR and FQNEAQ (reference sequence). For the CDR3, the DNA is TGTGCCAGCAGCACTAGACAGGATTCTGGCTACACCTTC. Translation: CASSTRQDSGYTF.

The chain carries TRBV6-9 and TRBJ1-5; D remains ambiguous. Trimming shortened V by 7 bases and J by 1 base, and 14 bases separated the two germline ends. The CDR3 spans 15 residues. Germline V lookup: CDR1 MNHGY, CDR2 SVAAGI. The DNA of the CDR3 is TGTGCCAGCACGTTCGGGGTTCCGAGCAATCAGCCCCAGCATTTT. Its translation is CASTFGVPSNQPQHF.

The chain combines TRBV7-6 with TRBJ1-2; TRBD1 matches at 7 bases. The CDR3 runs 17 residues. Germline V gives CDR1 SGHVS, CDR2 FNYEAQ. V shed 1 base, J shed 1 base, and the junction held 9 bases outside the gene matches. CDR3 nucleotide sequence: TGTGCCAGCAGCTTAGGGGACCCGGGACAGCATAACTATGGCTACACCTTC. Protein: CASSLGDPGQHNYGYTF.

This clone was seen once. The chain couples TRBV6-1 to TRBJ1-5; possible D gene TRBD1, 5 bases. Deletions cut 6 bases from V and 7 bases from J, with 10 bases between. Germline V gene sequence: CDR1 MNHNS, CDR2 SASEGT. This CDR3 is built from 12 residues. In nucleotides, the CDR3 is TGTGCCAGCAGGGAATGGGGCCAGCCCCAGCATTTT. Its protein product is CASREWGQPQHF.

V gene TRBV19 combines with J gene TRBJ2-7, with D uncertain. This CDR3 is built from 13 residues. In germline, CDR1 is LNHDA, CDR2 SQIVND (reference sequence). V dropped 4 bases and J dropped 2 bases, with 9 bases sitting between them. The CDR3 DNA sequence: TGTGCCAGTAGTACTGGCGGAACCTACGAGCAGTACTTC. It specifies CASSTGGTYEQYF.

The chain links TRBV19 to TRBJ1-1, with 9 bases that match TRBD1. Germline V lookup: CDR1 LNHDA, CDR2 SQIVND (reference sequence). The CDR3 runs 14 residues. V was pared by 6 bases and J by 5 bases, with 7 bases of the junction left unmatched. In DNA form, the CDR3 reads TGTGCCAGTAGCCCGACAGGGGGTTATACTGAAGCTTTCTTT. Translating it yields CASSPTGGYTEAFF.

In its sample, this clone was seen a few times. The genes are TRBV19 and TRBJ2-6, with D perhaps matching TRBD1 (5 bases). Trimming took off 5 bases at V and 0 bases at J, with 11 bases between the two ends. The CDR3 runs to 16 residues. The germline V gene encodes CDR1 LNHDA and CDR2 SQIVND (reference sequence). This CDR3 reads CASSGDSTSGANVLTF. The CDR3 region has the DNA TGTGCCAGTAGTGGTGACAGTACCTCTGGGGCCAACGTCCTGACTTTC.

The chain employs TRBV28 and TRBJ1-3; 9 bases are shared with TRBD1. Germline CDR1 MDHEN, CDR2 SYDVKM. The V and J ends lost 4 bases and 3 bases, in that order; junction bases with no gene match: 10. The CDR3 is 17 amino acids. The CDR3 loop reads CASSSPRDRAFGNTIYF. The DNA for the CDR3 is TGTGCCAGCAGTTCTCCGAGGGACAGGGCGTTTGGAAACACCATATATTTT.

The chain links TRBV19 to TRBJ1-4; 9 bases match TRBD1. The CDR3 consists of 17 residues. Germline V gives CDR1 LNHDA, CDR2 SQIVND (reference sequence). Trimming at V came to 5 bases and at J to 0 bases, leaving 7 bases not matched to a gene. CDR3 sequence reads: CASSALGTGPTNEKLFF. CDR3 sequence (DNA): TGTGCCAGTAGTGCCCTCGGGACAGGGCCAACTAATGAAAAACTGTTTTTT.

This rearrangement joins TRBV27 to TRBJ2-7; 9 nucleotides agree with TRBD2. V was clipped by 5 bases and J by 6 bases; unmatched bases: 11. The germline V gene encodes CDR1 MNHEY and CDR2 SMNVEV (reference sequence). The CDR3 runs to 15 residues. CDR3 sequence: CASSPRTSAFREQYF. The CDR3 DNA sequence: TGTGCCAGCAGTCCTAGGACTAGCGCCTTCCGCGAGCAGTACTTC.

The chain is built from TRBV5-8 and TRBJ2-3, with 12 bases matching TRBD2. Germline V CDR1 and CDR2: SGHTS, YDEGEE. The CDR3 has 15 amino acids. The J segment lost 4 bases and the V segment lost 3 bases, leaving 3 bases of the junction unmatched. CDR3 loop: CASSSSGGAPDTQYF. DNA of the CDR3: TGTGCCAGCAGCTCTAGCGGGGGGGCCCCAGATACGCAGTATTTT.

The gene calls are TRBV4-3 and TRBJ1-2; D is uncertain. CDR3 length equals 15 residues. Trimming left V 5 bases short and J 8 bases short, with 21 bases between. Germline assignment: CDR1 LGHNA and CDR2 YSLEER. The CDR3 sequence is CASSTTTPSGLGYTF. The CDR3 DNA reads as TGCGCCAGCAGCACCACGACCCCAAGTGGGCTAGGCTACACCTTC.

This chain links TRBV19 with TRBJ2-5; 8 bases fit TRBD2. J was trimmed by 0 bases and V by 4 bases; bases with no gene match: 7. Looked up from germline, CDR1 is LNHDA and CDR2 is SQIVND (reference sequence). The CDR3 spans 16 residues. CDR3 in amino acids: CASSSTSGRYQETQYF. The CDR3, as DNA: TGTGCCAGTAGTAGCACTAGCGGCCGGTACCAAGAGACCCAGTACTTC.

Turning to this clone: A read error may account for a junction end that differs from germline. The chain couples TRBV7-9 to TRBJ1-5; D may be TRBD1 (6 bases). CDR1 is SEHNR and CDR2 is FQNEAQ in the germline V gene (reference sequence). CDR3 length: 15 residues. As DNA, the CDR3 is TGTTCCAGCAGCCAAGCGACAGGCCAGAGGGAGCCCCAGCATTTT. Translation gives CSSSQATGQREPQHF.

CDR3 loop: CASSVGGGGLAGDNEQFF. CDR3 DNA sequence: TGTGCCAGCAGCGTAGGTGGGGGGGGACTAGCGGGGGACAATGAGCAGTTCTTC. The chain joins TRBV9 to TRBJ2-1; 14 bases map to TRBD2. V shed 0 bases, J shed 5 bases, and the junction held 7 bases outside the gene matches. The CDR3 has 18 residues. CDR1 is SGDLS and CDR2 is YYNGEE in the germline V gene.